The 26 T cell receptor beta chains reported below all come from one sample, sequenced in a study of OX40 agonist ivuxolimab in advanced cancers. Only in-frame clones appear in the TCRdb table, and some are missing; sequencing was by immunoSEQ multiplex PCR. The table has 80,000 to 100,000 clones, roughly 85% seen once. The starting material was CD4+ or CD8+ T cells sorted from blood, obtained in a trial of the OX40 agonist ivuxolimab. The origin of the receptors is an adult with an advanced solid tumor such as melanoma, head and neck, liver or kidney cancer.

The V call is TRBV27, the J call TRBJ2-7; D not certain. Germline values: CDR1 MNHEY, CDR2 SMNVEV (reference sequence). The CDR3 sequence is 13 residues long. Trimming stripped 5 bases from V and 0 bases from J, with 8 bases between. The CDR3 coding sequence is TGTGCCAGCAGTGCTAGGAGCTCCTACGAGCAGTACTTC. As protein: CASSARSSYEQYF.

The chain employs TRBV6-1 and TRBJ1-3; 10 bases align to TRBD1. Germline V gene sequence: CDR1 MNHNS, CDR2 SASEGT. The CDR3 contains 17 residues. Trimming at V came to 3 bases and at J to 0 bases, leaving 5 bases not matched to a gene. The CDR3 nucleotides read TGTGCCAGCAGTGAGGGGACAGGGGTCCTCTCTGGAAACACCATATATTTT. This translates into CASSEGTGVLSGNTIYF.

The chain has TRBV11-1 and TRBJ2-2, with D hard to call. This CDR3 has 14 residues. Trimming cost V 1 base and J 4 bases, with 7 bases left between them. The germline V gene has CDR1 SGHAT and CDR2 FQDESV (reference sequence). The CDR3 DNA reads TGTGCCAGCAGCTTAGATGGCTCCACCGGGGAGCTGTTTTTT. It yields the protein CASSLDGSTGELFF.

This rearrangement joins TRBV9 to TRBJ2-7; TRBD1 agrees at 9 bases. V lost 3 bases, J lost 7 bases, and 14 bases stayed unmatched. CDR3 length: 16 residues. Germline V gives CDR1 SGDLS, CDR2 YYNGEE. The CDR3 nucleotides read TGTGCCAGCAGCGCAGAATGGGGACAGGGCTTTGGGGAGCAGTACTTC. Translated: CASSAEWGQGFGEQYF.

The rearrangement joins TRBV6-6 to TRBJ1-5; 9 bases are a match to TRBD1. The CDR3 loop spans 15 amino acids. From germline, CDR1 is MNHNY and CDR2 SVGAGI (reference sequence). V lost 6 bases and J lost 3; bases outside the gene matches: 6. CDR3 region: CASSNGDRDNQPQHF. The CDR3 bases are TGTGCCAGCAGCAACGGGGACAGGGACAATCAGCCCCAGCATTTT.

The chain is built from TRBV28 and TRBJ1-6; D remains ambiguous. CDR1 is MDHEN and CDR2 is SYDVKM in the germline V gene. Trimming cost V 5 bases and J 5 bases, with 7 bases left between them. There are 13 residues in the CDR3. The DNA of the CDR3 is TGTGCCAGCAGTCCTGACCATAATTCACCCCTCCACTTT. Its protein product is CASSPDHNSPLHF. The full variable domain, with the rest looked up from reference TRBV28 and TRBJ1-6, is DVKVTQSSRYLVKRTGEKVFLECVQDMDHENMFWYRQDPGLGLRLIYFSYDVKMKEKGDIPEGYSVSREKKERFSLILESASTNQTSMYLCASSPDHNSPLHFGNGTRLTVT.

V usage is TRBV16 and J usage is TRBJ1-1; no clear D. Germline V gene sequence: CDR1 KGHSY, CDR2 FQNENV. The V and J ends lost 4 bases and 0 bases respectively, with 9 bases between them. The CDR3 extends over 14 amino acids. In DNA, the CDR3 is TGTGCCAGCAGCCCGACGGTTTTGAACACTGAAGCTTTCTTT. It specifies CASSPTVLNTEAFF.

The chain uses TRBV19 and TRBJ1-3; D uncertain. This CDR3 contains 14 residues. The V gene lost 2 bases and the J gene lost 8 bases, with 13 bases spanning the gap. CDR1 and CDR2 from the germline V gene are LNHDA and SQIVND (reference sequence). The CDR3, as DNA: TGTGCCAGTAGTATAAAGACGGGTTCGGACACCATATATTTT. The encoded protein is CASSIKTGSDTIYF.

The chain couples TRBV6-5 to TRBJ1-5, with a possible D match to TRBD1 (5 bases). V was cut by 2 bases and J by 1 base, with 6 bases left in between. Germline CDR1 is MNHEY and CDR2 is SVGAGI. The CDR3 has 14 residues. The CDR3 DNA reads as TGTGCCAGCAGTTACAGGGACAGCAATCAGCCCCAGCATTTT. Protein sequence: CASSYRDSNQPQHF.

The V gene is TRBV9, the J gene TRBJ2-2; D perhaps matches TRBD1 (5 bases). Trimming left V 0 bases short and J 3 bases short, with 15 bases between. Germline values: CDR1 SGDLS, CDR2 YYNGEE. The CDR3 is made up of 17 amino acids. The CDR3 region is CASSVDLGPEDTGELFF. In nucleotides, the CDR3 is TGTGCCAGCAGCGTAGATCTGGGGCCAGAGGACACCGGGGAGCTGTTTTTT.

V gene TRBV29-1 combines with J gene TRBJ2-7; D call uncertain. Germline lookup yields CDR1 SQVTM and CDR2 ANQGSEA. This CDR3 region has 12 residues. V was clipped by 4 bases and J by 0 bases, with 7 bases between them. This CDR3 is CSVAGNSYEQYF. The CDR3 DNA is TGCAGCGTTGCCGGAAACTCCTACGAGCAGTACTTC.

The rearrangement uses TRBV29-1 and TRBJ2-5, with D perhaps matching TRBD2 (6 bases). Germline values: CDR1 SQVTM, CDR2 ANQGSEA. Trimming shortened V by 4 bases and J by 5 bases, and 11 bases separated the two germline ends. There are 12 residues in the CDR3. The CDR3 loop is CSVAEGGETQYF. As DNA, the CDR3 is TGCAGCGTTGCGGAAGGAGGGGAGACCCAGTACTTC.

The chain is built from TRBV10-2 and TRBJ1-1; no reliable D call. The CDR3 totals 14 residues. Deletions cut 2 bases from V and 5 bases from J, with 12 bases between. Per the germline V gene, CDR1 is WSHSY and CDR2 is SAAADI. CDR3 sequence: CASSEPSAGTEAFF. CDR3 coding DNA: TGCGCCAGCAGTGAGCCATCGGCGGGGACTGAAGCTTTCTTT.

V gene TRBV18 combines with J gene TRBJ2-5, with a weak D call TRBD1 (5 bases). The CDR3 is 13 residues long. Trimming cost V 6 bases and J 3 bases, with 11 bases left between them. The germline CDR1 and CDR2 sequences are KGHSH and LQKENI. CDR3 residues: CASSRGKEETQYF. The DNA for the CDR3 is TGTGCCAGCTCTAGGGGTAAAGAAGAGACCCAGTACTTC.

This chain links TRBV6-6 with TRBJ2-5; 10 nucleotides line up with TRBD2. The CDR3 spans 16 residues. V shed 7 bases, J shed 1 base, and the junction held 9 bases outside the gene matches. Looked up from germline, CDR1 is MNHNY and CDR2 is SVGAGI (reference sequence). The CDR3 loop is CASIIAGGSLQETQYF. CDR3 bases: TGTGCCAGCATAATAGCGGGGGGCTCTCTCCAAGAGACCCAGTACTTC.

This clone was observed a single time. Other DNA sequences within the sample encode an identical CDR3. The gene calls are TRBV27 and TRBJ2-6, with D perhaps matching TRBD1 (6 bases). The germline V gene encodes CDR1 MNHEY and CDR2 SMNVEV (reference sequence). The CDR3 extends over 17 amino acids. V was trimmed by 5 bases and J by 2 bases, leaving 16 bases between them. CDR3: CASSPPQGRTGANVLTF. For the CDR3, the DNA is TGTGCCAGCAGTCCGCCACAGGGAAGGACTGGGGCCAACGTCCTGACTTTC.

As regards this clone: The conserved phenylalanine or tryptophan is not found at the CDR3 terminus, so this likely reflects a read error. This chain links TRBV19 with TRBJ1-6; perhaps TRBD1 as D (5 bases). CDR1 and CDR2 (germline): LNHDA, SQIVND (reference sequence). Trimming cost V 5 bases and J 9 bases, with 11 bases left between them. CDR3 length: 13 amino acids. CDR3 in DNA: TGTGCCAGTAGTGAGTCAGGGAGTTCACCCCTCCACCTT. Translating gives CASSESGSSPLHL.

J is TRBJ1-2 and V is TRBV5-4, with D perhaps matching TRBD1 (5 bases). The CDR3 is made up of 15 amino acids. Looked up from germline, CDR1 is SGHNT and CDR2 is YYREEE (reference sequence). Trimming removed 1 base at V and 3 bases at J, with 13 bases between. The CDR3 loop is CASSLYSGTDYGYTF. The CDR3 nucleotides are TGTGCCAGCAGCTTGTATAGTGGGACGGACTATGGCTACACCTTC.

The V and J genes are TRBV5-4 and TRBJ2-2; 9 bases align to TRBD1. V was pared by 0 bases and J by 4 bases, with 7 bases of the junction left unmatched. Germline V gene data show CDR1 as SGHNT and CDR2 as YYREEE (reference sequence). The CDR3 runs to 17 residues. In DNA form, the CDR3 reads TGTGCCAGCAGCTTGGACCGGACAGGGGCGTTCACCGGGGAGCTGTTTTTT. This sequence encodes CASSLDRTGAFTGELFF. Variable domain in full (rest from reference TRBV5-4 and TRBJ2-2): ETGVTQSPTHLIKTRGQQVTLRCSSQSGHNTVSWYQQALGQGPQFIFQYYREEENGRGNFPPRFSGLQFPNYSSELNVNALELDDSALYLCASSLDRTGAFTGELFFGEGSRLTVL.

The rearrangement joins TRBV10-3 to TRBJ1-1; TRBD1 matches at 7 bases. The germline gives CDR1 ENHRY, CDR2 SYGVKD. The CDR3 is made up of 14 amino acids. Losses at the gene ends were 10 bases for V and 0 bases for J; bases not matched to a gene: 8. CDR3 amino acids: CATSRTGLNTEAFF. Here the CDR3 DNA reads TGTGCCACCTCTCGGACAGGACTGAACACTGAAGCTTTCTTT.

The chain is built from TRBV5-1 and TRBJ2-5; a weak D match, TRBD2 (6 bases). The CDR3 has 14 amino acids. CDR1 and CDR2 from the germline V gene are SGHRS and YFSETQ. Trimming took 2 bases from V and 2 from J, leaving 10 bases between them. DNA of the CDR3: TGCGCCAGCAGCTTCGGTGGGGGGCAAGAGACCCAGTACTTC. Translated: CASSFGGGQETQYF.

The rearrangement uses TRBV9 and TRBJ2-3; the match to TRBD1 covers 11 bases. This CDR3 is 16 amino acids long. Germline V lookup: CDR1 SGDLS, CDR2 YYNGEE. The V gene end was trimmed by 3 bases and the J gene end by 5 bases; junction bases not matched to a gene: 8. CDR3 region: CASSGRTGGAGDTQYF. CDR3 bases: TGTGCCAGCAGCGGCCGGACAGGGGGCGCGGGAGATACGCAGTATTTT.

This chain joins TRBV7-2 and TRBJ2-7; D not certain. Trimming pared 1 base from V and 3 bases from J, leaving 10 bases between. CDR3 length: 14 amino acids. The germline V gene encodes CDR1 SGHTA and CDR2 FQGNSA. This CDR3 reads CASSLGATSYEQYF. In nucleotides, the CDR3 is TGTGCCAGCAGCTTAGGGGCAACCAGCTACGAGCAGTACTTC.

V gene TRBV18 combines with J gene TRBJ1-4, with D possibly matching TRBD1 (6 bases). Germline V gene lookup returns CDR1 KGHSH and CDR2 LQKENI. The length of the CDR3 is 17 residues. V lost 2 bases and J lost 2, with 15 bases in between. This CDR3 is CASSPFLQGRTNEKLFF. The CDR3 DNA reads TGTGCCAGCTCACCATTTTTACAGGGTCGGACTAATGAAAAACTGTTTTTT.

V usage is TRBV6-1 and J usage is TRBJ1-1; D ambiguous. Germline V lookup: CDR1 MNHNS, CDR2 SASEGT. CDR3 size: 15 residues. Deletions cut 2 bases from V and 0 bases from J, with 10 bases between. In DNA, the CDR3 is TGTGCCAGCAGTGAACAGGACTATTTGAACACTGAAGCTTTCTTT. Residues: CASSEQDYLNTEAFF.

This chain uses TRBV7-2 with TRBJ1-1, with 8 bases fitting TRBD1. The V gene's germline CDR1 is SGHTA and CDR2 FQGNSA. V lost 5 bases to trimming and J lost 2 bases; unmatched junction nucleotides: 7. The CDR3 has 15 amino acids. Here the CDR3 reads CASSPGTGSNTEAFF. DNA of the CDR3: TGTGCCAGCAGCCCAGGGACAGGCTCTAACACTGAAGCTTTCTTT. Based on the CDR3 plus reference TRBV7-2 and TRBJ1-1, the full variable domain is GAGVSQSPSNKVTEKGKDVELRCDPISGHTALYWYRQSLGQGLEFLIYFQGNSAPDKSGLPSDRFSAERTGGSVSTLTIQRTQQEDSAVYLCASSPGTGSNTEAFFGQGTRLTVV.